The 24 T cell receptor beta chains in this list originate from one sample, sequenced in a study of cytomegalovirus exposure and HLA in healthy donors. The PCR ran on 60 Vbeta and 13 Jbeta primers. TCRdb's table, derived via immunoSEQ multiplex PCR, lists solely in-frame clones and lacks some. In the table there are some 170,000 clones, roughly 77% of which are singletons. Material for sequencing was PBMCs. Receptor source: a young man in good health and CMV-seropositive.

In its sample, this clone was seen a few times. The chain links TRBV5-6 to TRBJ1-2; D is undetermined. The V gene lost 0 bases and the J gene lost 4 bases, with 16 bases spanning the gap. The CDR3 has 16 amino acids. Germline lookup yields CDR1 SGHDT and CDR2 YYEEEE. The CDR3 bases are TGTGCCAGCAGCTTGGTATCGAGGCAGAACCTCTATGGCTACACCTTC. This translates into CASSLVSRQNLYGYTF.

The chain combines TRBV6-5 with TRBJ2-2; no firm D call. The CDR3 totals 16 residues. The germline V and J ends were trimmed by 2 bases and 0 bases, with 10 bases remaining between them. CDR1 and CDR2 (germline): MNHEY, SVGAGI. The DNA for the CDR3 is TGTGCCAGCAGTTACCTTCCGTCGTCGAACACCGGGGAGCTGTTTTTT. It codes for CASSYLPSSNTGELFF.

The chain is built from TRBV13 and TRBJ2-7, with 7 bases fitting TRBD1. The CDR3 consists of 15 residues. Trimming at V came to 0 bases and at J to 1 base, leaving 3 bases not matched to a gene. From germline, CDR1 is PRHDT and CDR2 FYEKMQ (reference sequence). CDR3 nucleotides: TGTGCCAGCAGCTTAGGACAGGGGATATCCTACGAGCAGTACGTC. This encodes CASSLGQGISYEQYV.

CDR3 DNA: TGTGCCAGCAGCCAAGATTCGCGGGGTCTGGGCAATCAGCCCCAGCATTTT. It encodes CASSQDSRGLGNQPQHF. This rearrangement joins TRBV4-2 to TRBJ1-5; no reliable D call. Germline V gene sequence: CDR1 LGHNA, CDR2 YNFKEQ. V lost 0 bases and J 2 bases, leaving 14 bases between the germline ends. CDR3 size: 17 residues.

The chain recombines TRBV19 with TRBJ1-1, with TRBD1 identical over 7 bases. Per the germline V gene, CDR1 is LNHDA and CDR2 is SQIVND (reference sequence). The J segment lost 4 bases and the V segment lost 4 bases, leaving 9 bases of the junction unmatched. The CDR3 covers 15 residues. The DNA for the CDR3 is TGTGCCAGTAGTAAACCACAGGGGCTGGGCACTGAAGCTTTCTTT. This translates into CASSKPQGLGTEAFF. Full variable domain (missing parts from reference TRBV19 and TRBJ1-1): DGGITQSPKYLFRKEGQNVTLSCEQNLNHDAMYWYRQDPGQGLRLIYYSQIVNDFQKGDIAEGYSVSREKKESFPLTVTSAQKNPTAFYLCASSKPQGLGTEAFFGQGTRLTVV.

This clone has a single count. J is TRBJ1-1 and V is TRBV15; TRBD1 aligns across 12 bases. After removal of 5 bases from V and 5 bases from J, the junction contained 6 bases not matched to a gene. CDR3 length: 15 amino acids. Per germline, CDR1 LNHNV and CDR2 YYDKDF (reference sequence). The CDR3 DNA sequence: TGTGCCACCAGCCCAGGGGACAGGGGGCAAACTGAAGCTTTCTTT. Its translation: CATSPGDRGQTEAFF.

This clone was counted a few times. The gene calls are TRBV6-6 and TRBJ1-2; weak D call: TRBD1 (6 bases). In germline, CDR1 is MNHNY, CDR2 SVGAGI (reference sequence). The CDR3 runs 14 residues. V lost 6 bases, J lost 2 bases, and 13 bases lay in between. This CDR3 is CASSYGTKNYGYTF. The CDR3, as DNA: TGTGCCAGCAGCTATGGGACAAAAAACTATGGCTACACCTTC.

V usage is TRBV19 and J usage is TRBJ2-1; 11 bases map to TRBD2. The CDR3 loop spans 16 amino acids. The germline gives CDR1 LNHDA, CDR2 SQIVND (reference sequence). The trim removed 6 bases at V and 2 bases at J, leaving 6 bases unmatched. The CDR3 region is CASSRTSGWTYNEQFF. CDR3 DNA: TGTGCCAGTAGCAGGACTAGCGGGTGGACCTACAATGAGCAGTTCTTC.

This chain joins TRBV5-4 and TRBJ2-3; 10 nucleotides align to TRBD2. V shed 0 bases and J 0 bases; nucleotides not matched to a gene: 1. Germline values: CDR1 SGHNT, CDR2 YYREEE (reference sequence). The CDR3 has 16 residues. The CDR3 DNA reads TGTGCCAGCAGCTTGGGGACTAGCGGTAGCACAGATACGCAGTATTTT. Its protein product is CASSLGTSGSTDTQYF.

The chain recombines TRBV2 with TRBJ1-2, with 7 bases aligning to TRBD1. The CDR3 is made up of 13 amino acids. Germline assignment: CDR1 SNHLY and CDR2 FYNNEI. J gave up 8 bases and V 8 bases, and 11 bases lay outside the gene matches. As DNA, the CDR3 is TGTGCCAGCGCCCGGGACAGCGGGTTAGGCTACACCTTC. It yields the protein CASARDSGLGYTF.

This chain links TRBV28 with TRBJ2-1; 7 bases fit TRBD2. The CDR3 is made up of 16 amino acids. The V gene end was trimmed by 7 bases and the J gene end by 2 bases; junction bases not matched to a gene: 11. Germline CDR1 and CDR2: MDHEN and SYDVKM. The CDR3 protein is CASTTGGGRPYNEQFF. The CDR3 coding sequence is TGTGCCAGCACCACTGGGGGGGGTCGCCCCTACAATGAGCAGTTCTTC.

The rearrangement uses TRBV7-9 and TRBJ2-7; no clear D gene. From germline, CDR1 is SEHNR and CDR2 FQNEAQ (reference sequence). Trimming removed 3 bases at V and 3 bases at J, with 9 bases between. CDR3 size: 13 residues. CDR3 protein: CASSFKTDYEQYV. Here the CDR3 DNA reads TGTGCCAGCAGCTTTAAAACAGACTACGAGCAGTACGTC.

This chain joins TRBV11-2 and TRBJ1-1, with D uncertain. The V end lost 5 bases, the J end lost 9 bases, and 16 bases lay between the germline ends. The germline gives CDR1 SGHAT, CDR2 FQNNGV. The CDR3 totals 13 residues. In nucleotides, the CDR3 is TGTGCCAGCAGCCCAGAGGGTACAATTAAAGCTTTCTTT. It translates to CASSPEGTIKAFF. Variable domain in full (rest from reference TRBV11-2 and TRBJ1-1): EAGVAQSPRYKIIEKRQSVAFWCNPISGHATLYWYQQILGQGPKLLIQFQNNGVVDDSQLPKDRFSAERLKGVDSTLKIQPAKLEDSAVYLCASSPEGTIKAFFGQGTRLTVV.

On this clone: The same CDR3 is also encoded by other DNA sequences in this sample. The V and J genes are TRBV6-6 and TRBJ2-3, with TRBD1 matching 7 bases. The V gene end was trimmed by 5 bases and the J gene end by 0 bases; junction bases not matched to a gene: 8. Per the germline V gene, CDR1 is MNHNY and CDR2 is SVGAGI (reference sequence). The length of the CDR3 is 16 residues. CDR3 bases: TGTGCCAGCAGTACTGGGACAGAAACAAGCACAGATACGCAGTATTTT. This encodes CASSTGTETSTDTQYF.

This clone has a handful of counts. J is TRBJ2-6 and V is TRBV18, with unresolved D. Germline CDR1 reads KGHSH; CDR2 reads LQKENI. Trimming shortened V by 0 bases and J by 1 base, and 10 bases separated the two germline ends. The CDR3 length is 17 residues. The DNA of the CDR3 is TGTGCCAGCTCACCACCGGGCAGCCGTTCTGGGGCCAACGTCCTGACTTTC. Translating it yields CASSPPGSRSGANVLTF.

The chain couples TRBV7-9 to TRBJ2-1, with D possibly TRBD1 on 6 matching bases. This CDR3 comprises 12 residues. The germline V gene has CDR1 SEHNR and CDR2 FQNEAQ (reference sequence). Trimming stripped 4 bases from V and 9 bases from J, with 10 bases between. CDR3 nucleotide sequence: TGTGCCAGCAGCTCTGGGGACATTGAGCAGTTCTTC. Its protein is CASSSGDIEQFF.

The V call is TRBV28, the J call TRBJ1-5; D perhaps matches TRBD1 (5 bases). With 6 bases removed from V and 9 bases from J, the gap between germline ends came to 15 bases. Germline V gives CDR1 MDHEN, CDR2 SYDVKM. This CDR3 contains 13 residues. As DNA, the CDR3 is TGTGCCAGCAGCCAGCAGGGAGGTCGGCCCCAGCATTTT. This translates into CASSQQGGRPQHF.

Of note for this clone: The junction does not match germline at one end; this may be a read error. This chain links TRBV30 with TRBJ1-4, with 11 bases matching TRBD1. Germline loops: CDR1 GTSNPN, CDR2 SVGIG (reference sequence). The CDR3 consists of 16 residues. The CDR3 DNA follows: TGTGCCTGGAACCGGGACAGGGGGGGCAGGAATGAAGAACTGTTTTTT. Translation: CAWNRDRGGRNEELFF.

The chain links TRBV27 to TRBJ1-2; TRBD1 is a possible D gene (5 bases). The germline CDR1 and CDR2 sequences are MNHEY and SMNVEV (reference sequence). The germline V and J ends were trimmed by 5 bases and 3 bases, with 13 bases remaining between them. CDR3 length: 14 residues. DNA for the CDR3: TGTGCCAGCAGTCCCCAGACAGACTACTATGGCTACACCTTC. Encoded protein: CASSPQTDYYGYTF.

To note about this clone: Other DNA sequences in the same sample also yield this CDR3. CDR3 residues: CAISGGQGRPYEQYV. The CDR3 DNA reads TGTGCCATCAGTGGAGGACAGGGGAGACCCTACGAGCAGTACGTC. V usage is TRBV10-3 and J usage is TRBJ2-7; 9 positions agree with TRBD1. V was clipped by 4 bases and J by 2 bases; unmatched bases: 6. Germline V CDR1 and CDR2: ENHRY, SYGVKD. The CDR3 has 15 amino acids.

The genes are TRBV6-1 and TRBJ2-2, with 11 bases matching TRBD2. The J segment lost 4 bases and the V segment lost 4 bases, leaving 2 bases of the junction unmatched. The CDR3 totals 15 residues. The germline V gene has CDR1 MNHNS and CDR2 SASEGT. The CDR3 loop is CASSGLAGSTGELFF. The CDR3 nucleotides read TGTGCCAGCAGTGGACTAGCGGGGTCCACCGGGGAGCTGTTTTTT.

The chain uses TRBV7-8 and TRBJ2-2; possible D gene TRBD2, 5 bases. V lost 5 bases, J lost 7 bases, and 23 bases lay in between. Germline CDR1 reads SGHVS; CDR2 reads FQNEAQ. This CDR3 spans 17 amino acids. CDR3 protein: CASSPSLPRTHRGELFF. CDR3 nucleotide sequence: TGTGCCAGCAGCCCATCCCTCCCGCGGACTCATCGCGGGGAGCTGTTTTTT.

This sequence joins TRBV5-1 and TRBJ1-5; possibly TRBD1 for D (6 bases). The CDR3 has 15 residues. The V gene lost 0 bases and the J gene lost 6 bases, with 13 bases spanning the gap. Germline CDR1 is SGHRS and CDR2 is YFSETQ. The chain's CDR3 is CASSLEGGMGQPQHF. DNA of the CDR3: TGCGCCAGCAGCTTGGAGGGGGGGATGGGTCAGCCCCAGCATTTT.

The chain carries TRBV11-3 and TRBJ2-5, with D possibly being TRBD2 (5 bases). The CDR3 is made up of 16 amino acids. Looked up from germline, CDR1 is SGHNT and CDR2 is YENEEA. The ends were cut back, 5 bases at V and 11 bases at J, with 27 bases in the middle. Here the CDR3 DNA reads TGTGCCAGCAGCCAGATATCCGGGGTAACCTATCAAGAGCAGTACTTC. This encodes CASSQISGVTYQEQYF.